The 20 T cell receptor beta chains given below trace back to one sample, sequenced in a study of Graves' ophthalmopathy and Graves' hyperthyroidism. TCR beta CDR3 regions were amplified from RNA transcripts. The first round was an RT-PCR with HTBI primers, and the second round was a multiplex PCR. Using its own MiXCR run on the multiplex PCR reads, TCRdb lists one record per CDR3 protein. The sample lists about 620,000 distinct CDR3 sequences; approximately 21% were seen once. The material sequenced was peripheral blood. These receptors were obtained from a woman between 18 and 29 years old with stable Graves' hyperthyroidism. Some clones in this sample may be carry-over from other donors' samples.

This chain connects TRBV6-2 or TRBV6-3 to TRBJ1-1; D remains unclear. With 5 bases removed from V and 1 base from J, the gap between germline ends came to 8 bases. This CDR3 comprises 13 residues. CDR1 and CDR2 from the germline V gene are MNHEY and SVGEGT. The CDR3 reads CASSKRENTEAFF. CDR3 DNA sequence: TGTGCCAGCAGTAAGCGGGAGAACACTGAAGCTTTCTTT.

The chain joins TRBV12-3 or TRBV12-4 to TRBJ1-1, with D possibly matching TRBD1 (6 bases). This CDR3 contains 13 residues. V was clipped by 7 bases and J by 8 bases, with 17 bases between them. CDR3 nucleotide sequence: TGTGCCAGCAATCTCCCAGGGGTCTCCGAAGCTTTCTTT. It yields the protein CASNLPGVSEAFF.

The CDR3 DNA follows: TGTGCCAGCAGTTTGGCGTTTCGGGGACCCCAGCATTTT. Protein product: CASSLAFRGPQHF. The gene calls are TRBV12-3 or TRBV12-4 and TRBJ1-5; D is uncertain. The V and J ends lost 3 bases and 10 bases respectively, with 13 bases between them. This CDR3 comprises 13 residues.

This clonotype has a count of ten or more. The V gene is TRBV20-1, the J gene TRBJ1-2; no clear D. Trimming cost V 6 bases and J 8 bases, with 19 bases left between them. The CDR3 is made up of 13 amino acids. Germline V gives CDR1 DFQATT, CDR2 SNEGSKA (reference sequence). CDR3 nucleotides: TGCAGTGCACCCCAATTGGAGGGTCACGGCTACACCTTC. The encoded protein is CSAPQLEGHGYTF.

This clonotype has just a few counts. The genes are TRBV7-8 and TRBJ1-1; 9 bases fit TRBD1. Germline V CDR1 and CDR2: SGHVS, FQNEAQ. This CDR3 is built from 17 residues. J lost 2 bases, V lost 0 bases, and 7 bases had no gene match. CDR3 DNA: TGTGCCAGCAGCTTAGCGTGGGGACAGGGTTCTAACACTGAAGCTTTCTTT. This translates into CASSLAWGQGSNTEAFF.

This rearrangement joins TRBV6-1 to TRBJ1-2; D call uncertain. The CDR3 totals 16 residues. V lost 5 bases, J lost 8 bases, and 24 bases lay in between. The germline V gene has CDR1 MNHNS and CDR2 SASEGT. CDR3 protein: CASSPESSAPARGYTF. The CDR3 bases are TGTGCCAGCAGTCCGGAATCATCGGCCCCGGCGAGGGGCTACACCTTC.

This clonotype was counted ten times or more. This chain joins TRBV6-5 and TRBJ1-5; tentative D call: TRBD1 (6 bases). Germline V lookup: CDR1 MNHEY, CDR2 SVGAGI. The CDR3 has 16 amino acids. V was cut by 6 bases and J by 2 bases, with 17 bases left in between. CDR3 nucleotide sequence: TGTGCCAGCAGGGGGGGCACAGGGAGAGGCAATCAGCCCCAGCATTTT. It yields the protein CASRGGTGRGNQPQHF.

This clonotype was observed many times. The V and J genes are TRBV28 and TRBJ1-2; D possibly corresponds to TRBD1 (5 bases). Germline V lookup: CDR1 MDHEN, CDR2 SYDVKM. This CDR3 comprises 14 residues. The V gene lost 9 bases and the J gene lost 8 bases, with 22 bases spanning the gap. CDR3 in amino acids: CASFQLPGFEGYTF. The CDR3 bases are TGTGCCAGTTTCCAACTCCCAGGGTTCGAGGGCTACACCTTC.

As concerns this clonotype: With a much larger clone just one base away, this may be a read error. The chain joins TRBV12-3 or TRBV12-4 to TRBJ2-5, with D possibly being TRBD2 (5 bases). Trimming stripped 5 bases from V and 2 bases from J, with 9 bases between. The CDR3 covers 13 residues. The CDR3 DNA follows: TGTGCCAGCAGTCACCCGGGACAAGAGACCCAGTACTTC. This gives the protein CASSHPGQETQYF.

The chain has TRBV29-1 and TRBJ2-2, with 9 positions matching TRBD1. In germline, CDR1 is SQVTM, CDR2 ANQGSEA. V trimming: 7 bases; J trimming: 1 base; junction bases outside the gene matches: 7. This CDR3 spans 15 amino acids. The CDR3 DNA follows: TGCAGCGGTTCGACAGGGGGATTGAACACCGGGGAGCTGTTTTTT. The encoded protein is CSGSTGGLNTGELFF.

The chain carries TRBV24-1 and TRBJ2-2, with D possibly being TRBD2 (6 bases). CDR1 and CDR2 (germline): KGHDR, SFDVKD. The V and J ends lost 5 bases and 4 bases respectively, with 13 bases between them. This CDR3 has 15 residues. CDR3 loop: CATSGVQGGTGELFF. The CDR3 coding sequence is TGTGCCACCAGTGGGGTGCAGGGAGGCACCGGGGAGCTGTTTTTT.

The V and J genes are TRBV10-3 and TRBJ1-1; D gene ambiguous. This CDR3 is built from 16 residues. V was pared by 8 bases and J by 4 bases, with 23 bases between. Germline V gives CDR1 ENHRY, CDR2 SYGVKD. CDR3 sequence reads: CAIGEPPTHRATEAFF. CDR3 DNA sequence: TGTGCCATCGGAGAGCCCCCGACCCACCGGGCCACTGAAGCTTTCTTT.

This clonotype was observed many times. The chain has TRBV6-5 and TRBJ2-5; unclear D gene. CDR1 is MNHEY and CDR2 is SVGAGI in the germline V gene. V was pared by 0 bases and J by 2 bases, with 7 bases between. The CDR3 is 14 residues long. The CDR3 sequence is CASSYSRHQETQYF. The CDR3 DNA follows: TGTGCCAGCAGTTACTCGAGGCATCAAGAGACCCAGTACTTC.

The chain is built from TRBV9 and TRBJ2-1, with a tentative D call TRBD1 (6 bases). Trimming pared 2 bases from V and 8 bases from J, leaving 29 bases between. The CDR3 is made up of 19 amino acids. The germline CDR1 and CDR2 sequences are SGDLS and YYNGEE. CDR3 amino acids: CASSVEGTGKFAVGDEQFF. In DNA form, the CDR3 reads TGTGCCAGCAGCGTGGAAGGAACAGGGAAGTTCGCTGTGGGGGATGAGCAGTTCTTC.

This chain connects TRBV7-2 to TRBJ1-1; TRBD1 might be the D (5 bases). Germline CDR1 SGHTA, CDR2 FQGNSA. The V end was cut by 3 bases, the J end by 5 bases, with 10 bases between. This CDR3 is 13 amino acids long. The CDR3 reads CASSFMGVTEAFF. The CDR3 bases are TGTGCCAGCAGCTTTATGGGGGTTACTGAAGCTTTCTTT.

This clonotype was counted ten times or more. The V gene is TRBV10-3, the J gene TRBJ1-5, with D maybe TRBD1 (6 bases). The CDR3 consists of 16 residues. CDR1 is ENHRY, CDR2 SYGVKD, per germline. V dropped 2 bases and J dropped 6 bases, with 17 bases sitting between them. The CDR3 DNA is TGTGCCATCAGTGAGACCTTAGGGGGGGCCGTTCAGCCCCAGCATTTT. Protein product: CAISETLGGAVQPQHF.

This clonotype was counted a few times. This CDR3 is CASSSRGARNTEAFF. The DNA for the CDR3 is TGTGCCAGCAGTTCCAGGGGGGCCCGGAACACTGAAGCTTTCTTT. V usage is TRBV12-3 or TRBV12-4 and J usage is TRBJ1-1; 7 bases are shared with TRBD1. CDR3 length: 15 amino acids. V dropped 4 bases and J dropped 1; count of bases not matched to a gene: 6.

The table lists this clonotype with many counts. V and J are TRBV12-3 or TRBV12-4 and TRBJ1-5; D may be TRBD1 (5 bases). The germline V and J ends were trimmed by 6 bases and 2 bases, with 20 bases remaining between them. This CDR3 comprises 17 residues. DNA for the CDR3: TGTGCCAGCAGCCCCGTCGTCGACAGTGACGGCAATCAGCCCCAGCATTTT. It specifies CASSPVVDSDGNQPQHF.

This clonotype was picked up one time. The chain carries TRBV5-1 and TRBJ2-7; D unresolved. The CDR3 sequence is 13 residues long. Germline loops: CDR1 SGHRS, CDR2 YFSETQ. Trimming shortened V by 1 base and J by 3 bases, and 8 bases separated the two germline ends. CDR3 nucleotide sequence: TGCGCCAGCAGCTTGTCAGAGGTCTACGAGCAGTACTTC. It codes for CASSLSEVYEQYF. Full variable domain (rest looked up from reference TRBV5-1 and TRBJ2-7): KAGVTQTPRYLIKTRGQQVTLSCSPISGHRSVSWYQQTPGQGLQFLFEYFSETQRNKGNFPGRFSGRQFSNSRSEMNVSTLELGDSALYLCASSLSEVYEQYFGPGTRLTVT.

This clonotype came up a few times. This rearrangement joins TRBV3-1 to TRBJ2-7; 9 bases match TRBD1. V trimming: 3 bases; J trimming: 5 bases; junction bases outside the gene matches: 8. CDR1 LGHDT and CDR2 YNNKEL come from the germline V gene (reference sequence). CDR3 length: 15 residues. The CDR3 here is CASSHSGTGTDEQYF. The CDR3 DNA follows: TGTGCCAGCAGCCACTCCGGGACAGGGACGGACGAGCAGTACTTC.